The present entry profiles one T cell receptor (beta chain) with its context. What it binds is not known. Additional DNA sequences in this sample encode the identical CDR3. The source of the sample is a study of T cells in localized non-small cell lung cancer. Sequenced by immunoSEQ multiplex PCR; TCRdb stores in-frame clones only, minus some. This table holds 31,000 or so clones, roughly 75% found once. Study findings and constraints: Appearance in adjacent lung was seen for a median approximately 59 of the top 100 tumor clones. It was uninvolved adjacent lung that showed the highest T cell clonality, exceeding tumor. The study sequenced only one region of the tumor. As a result, intratumor heterogeneity could not be excluded and remains possible. Longer overall survival was seen with higher T cell density measured in blood.

Per germline, CDR1 LNHNV and CDR2 YYDKDF (reference sequence). This CDR3 is built from 15 residues. The V gene lost 0 bases and the J gene lost 4 bases, with 10 bases spanning the gap. The specimen was peripheral blood, collected before any cancer treatment. The clonotype comes from a male donor aged 60 or older with stage III squamous cell lung carcinoma. This sequence joins TRBV15 and TRBJ1-3; the D is unclear. In nucleotides, the CDR3 is TGTGCCACCAGCAGAGAATCCTCTTTAGGAAACACCATATATTTT. Its translation is CATSRESSLGNTIYF.